The 25 T cell receptor beta chains reported below all come from one sample, sequenced in a study of T cells in Graves' hyperthyroidism and ophthalmopathy. RNA transcripts served as the template for amplifying TCR beta CDR3 regions. The primer set for the first-round RT-PCR of the TCR CDR3 was HTBI. TCRdb reanalysed the multiplex PCR reads using MiXCR and keeps one entry per CDR3 protein. The data contain more than 550,000 distinct CDR3 sequences, around a sixth of them singletons. Sequencing input: blood. These receptors came from a woman in her 50s with Graves' hyperthyroidism that later progressed to Graves' ophthalmopathy.

The table lists this clonotype with many counts. The CDR3 DNA is TGCGCCAGCAGCTTGGAGGGGGATACCTACGAGCAGTACTTC. Its protein product is CASSLEGDTYEQYF. The chain links TRBV5-1 to TRBJ2-7; tentatively, D is TRBD1 (6 bases). Deletions cut 0 bases from V and 2 bases from J, with 9 bases between. Germline CDR1 is SGHRS and CDR2 is YFSETQ. The CDR3 sequence is 14 residues long.

This clonotype was counted between two and nine times. V is TRBV15 and J is TRBJ2-1, with no clear D. Trimming took 4 bases from V and 4 from J, leaving 8 bases between them. Germline V gives CDR1 LNHNV, CDR2 YYDKDF (reference sequence). The CDR3 has 13 amino acids. CDR3 nucleotides: TGTGCCACCAGCATTTTCGGGTACAATGAGCAGTTCTTC. This translates into CATSIFGYNEQFF.

This clonotype was observed at least ten times. The chain uses TRBV20-1 and TRBJ2-5; D possibly corresponds to TRBD1 (6 bases). Between the trimmed V and J ends, which lost 0 bases and 1 base, there was a span of 12 bases. Per germline, CDR1 DFQATT and CDR2 SNEGSKA (reference sequence). The CDR3 is made up of 15 amino acids. The chain's CDR3 is CSARDLQGTQETQYF. Here the CDR3 DNA reads TGCAGTGCTAGAGACTTACAGGGAACCCAAGAGACCCAGTACTTC.

This clonotype was seen a few times. The genes are TRBV6-5 and TRBJ2-3; D is unresolved. In germline, CDR1 is MNHEY, CDR2 SVGAGI. This CDR3 has 15 amino acids. Trimming pared 1 base from V and 0 bases from J, leaving 8 bases between. CDR3 loop: CASSYLLGSTDTQYF. In DNA, the CDR3 is TGTGCCAGCAGTTACTTGTTAGGGAGCACAGATACGCAGTATTTT.

This clonotype has just a few counts. The chain is built from TRBV7-3 and TRBJ2-3; TRBD2 aligns across 11 bases. Germline CDR1 and CDR2: SGHTA and FQGTGA. V dropped 5 bases and J dropped 6; count of bases not matched to a gene: 7. The CDR3 covers 15 residues. The CDR3 coding sequence is TGTGCCAGCAGCGACGGGACTAGCGGCCCGGATACGCAGTATTTT. This sequence encodes CASSDGTSGPDTQYF.

The chain carries TRBV11-2 and TRBJ2-1; maybe TRBD1 (5 bases). Germline CDR1 and CDR2: SGHAT and FQNNGV. Trimming pared 8 bases from V and 8 bases from J, leaving 19 bases between. This CDR3 has 14 amino acids. The CDR3 coding sequence is TGTGCCAGCTCCCGCAGCAGGGCTAACCATGAGCAGTTCTTC. Translation gives CASSRSRANHEQFF.

In its sample, this clonotype was seen a few times. The genes are TRBV20-1 and TRBJ1-2; the D is unclear. Germline CDR1 is DFQATT and CDR2 is SNEGSKA (reference sequence). The CDR3 runs 11 residues. V shed 6 bases and J shed 4 bases, with 9 bases lying between them. In nucleotides, the CDR3 is TGCAGTGCAAGGGATAGCTATGGCTACACCTTC. Its translation: CSARDSYGYTF.

The gene calls are TRBV7-9 and TRBJ2-2, with D perhaps matching TRBD1 (6 bases). The V end lost 4 bases, the J end lost 2 bases, and 11 bases lay between the germline ends. This CDR3 is built from 15 residues. CDR1 is SEHNR and CDR2 is FQNEAQ in the germline V gene (reference sequence). This CDR3 is CASSSPGHNTGELFF. For the CDR3, the DNA is TGTGCCAGCAGCTCACCGGGACACAACACCGGGGAGCTGTTTTTT.

The chain carries TRBV7-6 and TRBJ1-2; no reliable D call. The germline V gene has CDR1 SGHVS and CDR2 FNYEAQ. This CDR3 comprises 13 residues. The ends were cut back, 5 bases at V and 1 base at J, with 8 bases in the middle. The CDR3 nucleotides are TGTGCCAGCAGCCCACCCTATAACTATGGCTACACCTTC. Translated, it gives CASSPPYNYGYTF. The variable domain in full, completed from reference TRBV7-6 and TRBJ1-2, reads GAGVSQSPRYKVTKRGQDVALRCDPISGHVSLYWYRQALGQGPEFLTYFNYEAQQDKSGLPNDRFSAERPEGSISTLTIQRTEQRDSAMYRCASSPPYNYGYTFGSGTRLTVV.

This clonotype has a count of ten or more. This rearrangement joins TRBV5-1 to TRBJ1-2; 7 nucleotides line up with TRBD1. CDR3 length equals 12 residues. Germline CDR1 and CDR2: SGHRS and YFSETQ. V dropped 4 bases and J dropped 10; count of bases not matched to a gene: 7. In DNA, the CDR3 is TGCGCCAGCAGCCCTGGACAGGAGGTCTACACCTTC. Its translation is CASSPGQEVYTF. Full variable domain (remainder filled in from reference TRBV5-1 and TRBJ1-2): KAGVTQTPRYLIKTRGQQVTLSCSPISGHRSVSWYQQTPGQGLQFLFEYFSETQRNKGNFPGRFSGRQFSNSRSEMNVSTLELGDSALYLCASSPGQEVYTFGSGTRLTVV.

The chain couples TRBV3-1 to TRBJ2-1, with 11 bases that match TRBD2. Germline V gene sequence: CDR1 LGHDT, CDR2 YNNKEL (reference sequence). After removal of 6 bases from V and 7 bases from J, the junction contained 5 bases not matched to a gene. The CDR3 sequence is 14 residues long. Here the CDR3 DNA reads TGTGCCAGCAGGGGGACTAGCGGAGGGAATGAGCAGTTCTTC. It encodes CASRGTSGGNEQFF.

This clonotype was recorded at least ten times. The chain employs TRBV2 and TRBJ1-1; D unclear. Germline CDR1 SNHLY, CDR2 FYNNEI. V gave up 1 base and J gave up 0 bases, with 12 bases separating them. The CDR3 runs to 16 residues. Written as DNA, the CDR3 is TGTGCCAGCAGTGAAGGAACTGGAGCTATGAACACTGAAGCTTTCTTT. Translation gives CASSEGTGAMNTEAFF.

In this sample, this clonotype turned up a few times. The genes are TRBV10-3 and TRBJ2-1; 9 bases are a match to TRBD1. V dropped 7 bases and J dropped 4; count of bases not matched to a gene: 2. This CDR3 is 13 amino acids long. Germline values: CDR1 ENHRY, CDR2 SYGVKD. CDR3 protein: CAITGQGYNEQFF. DNA of the CDR3: TGTGCCATCACAGGACAGGGGTACAATGAGCAGTTCTTC.

This clonotype occurred a few times. A read error may account for a junction end that differs from germline. The chain employs TRBV3-1 and TRBJ2-5; D is tentatively TRBD1 or TRBD2 (5 bases each). CDR1 and CDR2 (germline): LGHDT, YNNKEL (reference sequence). The CDR3 runs to 17 residues. The CDR3 coding sequence is TGTACCAGCAGCCAAGTCCAGGGAGAAGTGGTGGAGAAGACCCAGTACTTC. This encodes CTSSQVQGEVVEKTQYF.

This clonotype showed up many times. The chain uses TRBV12-3 or TRBV12-4 and TRBJ2-3; 10 bases map to TRBD2. The junction had 5 bases not matched to a gene; V was cut back by 3 bases and J by 2 bases. This CDR3 comprises 16 residues. CDR3 coding DNA: TGTGCCAGCAGTTTGACAAGCGGGGGGGCCACAGATACGCAGTATTTT. Protein: CASSLTSGGATDTQYF.

Many counts were recorded for this clonotype. The rearrangement links TRBV3-1 to TRBJ1-2; 7 nucleotides agree with TRBD1. J gave up 4 bases and V 5 bases, and 7 bases lay outside the gene matches. The length of the CDR3 is 14 residues. Germline-derived CDR1 and CDR2 are LGHDT and YNNKEL (reference sequence). CDR3 loop: CASSATRTGYGYTF. CDR3 sequence (DNA): TGTGCCAGCAGCGCAACTAGGACAGGCTATGGCTACACCTTC.

V and J are TRBV19 and TRBJ2-7, with 9 positions matching TRBD1. From germline, CDR1 is LNHDA and CDR2 SQIVND (reference sequence). This CDR3 has 17 amino acids. The J segment lost 3 bases and the V segment lost 0 bases, leaving 9 bases of the junction unmatched. CDR3 DNA sequence: TGTGCCAGTAGTATAGAAGGTGGACAGGGGAGAGTCTACGAGCAGTACTTC. It is translated as CASSIEGGQGRVYEQYF. The whole variable domain, remainder taken from reference TRBV19 and TRBJ2-7, is DGGITQSPKYLFRKEGQNVTLSCEQNLNHDAMYWYRQDPGQGLRLIYYSQIVNDFQKGDIAEGYSVSREKKESFPLTVTSAQKNPTAFYLCASSIEGGQGRVYEQYFGPGTRLTVT.

The chain links TRBV20-1 to TRBJ2-1; D unclear. The V and J ends lost 5 bases and 3 bases respectively, with 11 bases between them. Germline loops: CDR1 DFQATT, CDR2 SNEGSKA (reference sequence). This CDR3 is 13 amino acids long. The chain's CDR3 is CSAGGKGYNEQFF. The CDR3 DNA reads TGCAGTGCTGGCGGTAAGGGCTACAATGAGCAGTTCTTC.

This clonotype was observed many times. The rearrangement joins TRBV3-1 to TRBJ1-1, with D unclear. V shed 4 bases and J shed 3 bases, with 6 bases lying between them. This CDR3 region has 12 residues. Germline lookup yields CDR1 LGHDT and CDR2 YNNKEL (reference sequence). The CDR3 DNA reads as TGTGCCAGCAGCCGACCTTACACTGAAGCTTTCTTT. This codes for CASSRPYTEAFF.

Notes on this clonotype: With a much larger clone just one base away, this may be a read error. The V gene is TRBV6-1, the J gene TRBJ2-7; 11 bases are shared with TRBD1. The CDR3 is 15 amino acids. Germline V gene sequence: CDR1 MNHNS, CDR2 SASEGT. CDR3 DNA sequence: TGTGCCAGCAGTGCCGACGGGACAGGGGGATACGAGCGGTACTTC. Translated, it gives CASSADGTGGYERYF.

The chain uses TRBV4-1 and TRBJ2-3; tentatively, D is TRBD2 (5 bases). Trimming pared 0 bases from V and 0 bases from J, leaving 10 bases between. CDR3 size: 16 residues. Germline loops: CDR1 MGHRA, CDR2 YSYEKL. The CDR3 sequence is CASSQEEVDSTDTQYF. In DNA, the CDR3 is TGCGCCAGCAGCCAAGAGGAGGTTGACAGCACAGATACGCAGTATTTT.

This clonotype has more than one count but fewer than ten. The J gene is TRBJ2-5, the V gene TRBV27; 12 bases map to TRBD1. This CDR3 has 17 residues. Germline V gene sequence: CDR1 MNHEY, CDR2 SMNVEV (reference sequence). V lost 2 bases to trimming and J lost 5 bases; unmatched junction nucleotides: 9. The CDR3 nucleotides read TGTGCCAGCAGTTTACTGTCTGGGACAGGGGGCCTGGAGACCCAGTACTTC. It yields the protein CASSLLSGTGGLETQYF.

This clonotype appeared a few times. The chain carries TRBV6-1 and TRBJ2-5; 9 bases fit TRBD1. The germline V gene has CDR1 MNHNS and CDR2 SASEGT. The junction had 7 bases not matched to a gene; V was cut back by 6 bases and J by 2 bases. This CDR3 is built from 15 residues. The CDR3 nucleotides read TGTGCCAGCAGCAGGGGGACAGGGATTCAAGAGACCCAGTACTTC. It is translated as CASSRGTGIQETQYF.

In this sample, this clonotype turned up many times. The gene calls are TRBV11-3 and TRBJ2-6, with D unresolved. The CDR3 has 14 amino acids. Trimming took 5 bases from V and 3 from J, leaving 8 bases between them. CDR1 SGHNT and CDR2 YENEEA come from the germline V gene. CDR3 sequence reads: CASSPGRGANVLTF. The CDR3 DNA reads TGTGCCAGCAGCCCAGGTCGTGGGGCCAACGTCCTGACTTTC.

This clonotype has more than one count but fewer than ten. This sequence joins TRBV9 and TRBJ1-6; tentatively, D is TRBD1 (6 bases). V was trimmed by 3 bases and J by 7 bases, leaving 14 bases between them. From germline, CDR1 is SGDLS and CDR2 YYNGEE. This CDR3 is built from 15 residues. The CDR3 sequence is CASSAQTGPNSPLHF. For the CDR3, the DNA is TGTGCCAGCAGCGCACAGACAGGTCCCAATTCACCCCTCCACTTT.